Sequencing of this TCR beta chain was carried out in a study of shared clonotypes between healthy human individuals. Study details: Three CD4 naive, three CD4 memory, two CD8 naive and one CD8 memory plate were used per donor.

Profiling relied on immunoSEQ multiplex PCR, and the TCRdb table lists in-frame clones only, not all of them. Of around 2,000,000 clones in the sample, 90% to 95% were seen once. Naive CD8 cells comprised CD45RO-negative, CCR7-positively selected cells, excluding terminally differentiated effector memory CD45RA+ cells. Every one of the donors was a Caucasian adult that lived in Nashville, Tennessee. In its sample, this clone was seen once. V was pared by 5 bases and J by 8 bases, with 18 bases between. CDR1 is SGHTA, CDR2 FQGTGA, per germline. The CDR3 sequence is 14 residues long. The clonotype was recovered from a man younger than 35 in good health. Some clones in this sample may be carry-over from other donors' samples. The sample was naive CD8+ T cells from PBMCs. The V gene is TRBV7-3, the J gene TRBJ1-2; D unclear. CDR3 amino acids: CASSPAPGRGGYTF. In DNA, the CDR3 is TGTGCCAGCAGCCCAGCTCCGGGTCGCGGGGGCTACACCTTC.